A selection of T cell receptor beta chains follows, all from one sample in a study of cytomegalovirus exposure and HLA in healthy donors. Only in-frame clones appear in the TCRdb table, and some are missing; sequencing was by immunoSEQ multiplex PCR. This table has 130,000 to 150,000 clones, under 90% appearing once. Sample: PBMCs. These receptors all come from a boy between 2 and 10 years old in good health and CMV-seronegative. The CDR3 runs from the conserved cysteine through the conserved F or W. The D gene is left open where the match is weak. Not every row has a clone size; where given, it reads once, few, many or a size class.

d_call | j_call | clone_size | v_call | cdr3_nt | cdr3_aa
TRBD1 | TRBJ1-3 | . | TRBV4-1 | TGCGCCAGCAGCCAACGCCCTGCAGGGGGAACTGGAAACACCATATATTTT | CASSQRPAGGTGNTIYF
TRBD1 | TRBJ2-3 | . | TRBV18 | TGTGCCAGCTCACCGATACAGGGGACGAGAGATACGCAGTATTTT | CASSPIQGTRDTQYF
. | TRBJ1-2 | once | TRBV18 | TGTGCCAGCTCACTGACAATCTATGGCTACACCTTC | CASSLTIYGYTF
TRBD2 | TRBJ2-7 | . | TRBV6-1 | TGTGCCAGCAGTGAATGGAGTAGCGGGAGTTACGAGCAGTACTTC | CASSEWSSGSYEQYF
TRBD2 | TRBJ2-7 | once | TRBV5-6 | TGTGCCAGCAGCTTCGGGACTAGCGGGAGTTTCACCCTCTACGAGCAGTACTTC | CASSFGTSGSFTLYEQYF
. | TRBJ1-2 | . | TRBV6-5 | TGTGCCAGCAGTTACTCGTTTAATAGCCCCTATGGCTACACCTTC | CASSYSFNSPYGYTF
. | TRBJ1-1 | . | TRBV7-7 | TGTGCCAGCAGCCCCCGTCCAAACATGAACACTGAAGCTTTCTTT | CASSPRPNMNTEAFF
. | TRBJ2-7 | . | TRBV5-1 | TGCGCCAGCAGCTTGAGGCAGGGGACATACGAGCAGTACTTC | CASSLRQGTYEQYF
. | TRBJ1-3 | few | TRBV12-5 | TGTGCTAGTGGATCTGGACAGAACGGAAACACCATATATTTT | CASGSGQNGNTIYF
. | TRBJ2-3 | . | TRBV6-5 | TGTGCCAGCAGTAGACTAGTTACAGATACGCAGTATTTT | CASSRLVTDTQYF
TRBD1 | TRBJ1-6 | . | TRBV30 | TGTGCCTGGAGTACCCGGACAGGGGAGGATTCACCCCTCCACTTT | CAWSTRTGEDSPLHF
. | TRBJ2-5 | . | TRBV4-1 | TGCGCCAGCTCGACTGTGAGAGAGACCCAGTACTTC | CASSTVRETQYF
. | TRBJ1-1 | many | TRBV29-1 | TGCAGCGTTGGGAGCGGCTACACTGAAGCTTTCTTT | CSVGSGYTEAFF
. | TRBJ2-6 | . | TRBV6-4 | TGTGCCAGCAATCCGACAGGTTTAAACTCTGGGGCCAACGTCCTGACTTTC | CASNPTGLNSGANVLTF
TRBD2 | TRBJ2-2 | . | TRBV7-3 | TGTGCCAGCAGCCCCCAAGCGGGAAACACCGGGGAGCTGTTTTTT | CASSPQAGNTGELFF
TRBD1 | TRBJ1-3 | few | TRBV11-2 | TGTGCCAGCACCTTCTCCCCAGGGGGCTTATCCGGAAACACCATATATTTT | CASTFSPGGLSGNTIYF
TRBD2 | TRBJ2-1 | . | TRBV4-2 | TGTGCCAGCAGCCGCATCGCGGGAGGGCGGACATACAATGAGCAGTTCTTC | CASSRIAGGRTYNEQFF
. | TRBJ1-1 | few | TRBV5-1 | TGCGCCAGCAGCTTGGAACTACAGGGAGGGAGCACTGAAGCTTTCTTT | CASSLELQGGSTEAFF
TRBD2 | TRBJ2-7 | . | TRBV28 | TGTGCCAGCAGTTCGGCGGCGATCCTAAGGGAGGGCTACGAGCAGTACTTC | CASSSAAILREGYEQYF
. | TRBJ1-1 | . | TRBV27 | TGTGCCAGCATTCGACATGGGAACACTGAAGCTTTCTTT | CASIRHGNTEAFF
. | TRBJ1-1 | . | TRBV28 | TGTGCCAGCAGTCCCCCCCAGAACACTGAAGCTTTCTTT | CASSPPQNTEAFF
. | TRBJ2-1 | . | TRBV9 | TGTGCCAGCGGAGGCAATGAGCAGTTCTTC | CASGGNEQFF
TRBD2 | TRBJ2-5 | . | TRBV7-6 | TGTGCCAGCAGCCCCGGGGACTACCTTGGGGTAGAGACCCAGTACTTC | CASSPGDYLGVETQYF
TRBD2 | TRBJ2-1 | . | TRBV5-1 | TGCGCCAGCGGCTCTAGCGGGAGCGTCGCGCCGTTCTTC | CASGSSGSVAPFF
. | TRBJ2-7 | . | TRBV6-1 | TGTGCCAGCAGTCCTCTGCGGGCCGAGCAGTACTTC | CASSPLRAEQYF
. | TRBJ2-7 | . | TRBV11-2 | TGTGCCAGCACCTCGACCGGGAGCTCCTACGAGCAGTACTTC | CASTSTGSSYEQYF
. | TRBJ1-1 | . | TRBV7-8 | TGTGCCAGCAGCGCAATCAGGGTGGGAAGATGGTGTGCTTTCTTT | CASSAIRVGRWCAFF
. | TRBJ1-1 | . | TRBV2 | TGTGCCAGCAGGGAGAATAGGAACACTGAAGCTTTCTTT | CASRENRNTEAFF
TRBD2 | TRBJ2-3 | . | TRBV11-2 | TGTGCCAGCAGCTCGGGACTAGGAGGATATCCGGATACGCAGTATTTT | CASSSGLGGYPDTQYF
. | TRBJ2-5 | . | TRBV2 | TGTGCCAGCGGGCGGGCCGAGACCCAGTACTTC | CASGRAETQYF
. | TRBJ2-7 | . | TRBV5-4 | TGTGCCAGCAGCTTGGGGTCAGGGTTCACCTACGAGCAGTACTTC | CASSLGSGFTYEQYF
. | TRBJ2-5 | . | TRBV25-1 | TGTGCCAGCCAGACGGCGGCAAACGAGACCCAGTACTTC | CASQTAANETQYF
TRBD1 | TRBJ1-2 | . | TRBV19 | TGTGCCAGTAGCCGCAGACAGGGGAGCTATGGCTACACCTTC | CASSRRQGSYGYTF
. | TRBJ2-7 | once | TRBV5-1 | TGCGCCAGCAGCTCTGCCTACGAGCAGTACTTC | CASSSAYEQYF
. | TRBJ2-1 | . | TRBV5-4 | TGTGCCAGCAGCTCCTACCGCAGGGAACAACACCTAGAGCAGTTCTTC | CASSSYRREQHLEQFF
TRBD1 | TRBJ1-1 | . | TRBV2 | TGTGCCAGCAGTCCACGGACAGGGAACACTGAAGCTTTCTTT | CASSPRTGNTEAFF
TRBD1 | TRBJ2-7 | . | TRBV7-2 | TGTGCCAGCAGCCCAGGGGGTAGCGTCTACGAGCAGTACTTC | CASSPGGSVYEQYF
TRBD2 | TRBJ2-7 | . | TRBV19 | TGTGCCAGTAGTTCCAGAGCCGGGACTAGGCCCTACGAGCAGTACTTC | CASSSRAGTRPYEQYF
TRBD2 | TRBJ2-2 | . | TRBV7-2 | TGTGCCAGCAGCCGATACGGGACGGGAGGGTTGGTCAGCGGGGAGCTGTTTTTT | CASSRYGTGGLVSGELFF
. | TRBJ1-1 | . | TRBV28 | TGTGCCAGCAGTTTAGGACAACGGAGAACTGAAGCTTTCTTT | CASSLGQRRTEAFF
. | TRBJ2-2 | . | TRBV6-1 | TGTGCCAGCAGTCCCTCCCGCCGGAGCACCGGGGAGCTGTTTTTT | CASSPSRRSTGELFF
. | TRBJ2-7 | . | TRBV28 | TGTGCCAGCAGTTCGCACGGGATCTTGGGGTACTACGAGCAGTACTTC | CASSSHGILGYYEQYF
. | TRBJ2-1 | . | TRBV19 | TGTGCCAGCAAAGGGAGCTCCTACAATGAGCAGTTCTTC | CASKGSSYNEQFF
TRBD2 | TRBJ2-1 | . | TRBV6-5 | TGTGCCAGCAGCTACAGCGGGAGGGCCTACAATGAGCAGTTCTTC | CASSYSGRAYNEQFF
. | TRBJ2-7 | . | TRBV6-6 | TGTGCCAGCAGCCAGCGACGGGGCTCCTACGAGCAGTACTTC | CASSQRRGSYEQYF
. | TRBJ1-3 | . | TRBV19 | TGTGCCAGTAGTTCCCACTCTGGAAACACCATATATTTT | CASSSHSGNTIYF
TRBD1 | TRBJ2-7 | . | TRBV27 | TGTGCCAGCAGTCCGGGACAGGCCTACGAGCAGTACTTC | CASSPGQAYEQYF
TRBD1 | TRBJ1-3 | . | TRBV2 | TGTGCCAGCAAACTAACAGGGGCTGGAAACACCATATATTTT | CASKLTGAGNTIYF
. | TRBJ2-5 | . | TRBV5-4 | TGTGCCAGCAGCTATGATACAGGGCCGGGCGAGACCCAGTACTTC | CASSYDTGPGETQYF
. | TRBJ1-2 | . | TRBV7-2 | TGTGCCAGCAGCTACGCCGGGGAGAGGGGCTACACCTTC | CASSYAGERGYTF
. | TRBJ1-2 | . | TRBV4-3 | TGCGCCAGCAGCCAAGATCGGGGGGACTATGGCTACACCTTC | CASSQDRGDYGYTF
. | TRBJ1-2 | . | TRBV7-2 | TGTGCCAGCAGCTTAGCGGTCCGGGTCCTTCGGAGCTACACCTTC | CASSLAVRVLRSYTF
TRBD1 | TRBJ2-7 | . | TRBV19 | TGTGCCAGCACCGCCGGGACAGGGTTCTACGAGCAGTACTTC | CASTAGTGFYEQYF